Described below is a single T cell receptor (beta chain) sequence and its context. Authors' data handling: For nucleated cells, counts were estimated from reference gene primer amplification. Sequencing was performed with immunoSEQ multiplex PCR; in TCRdb, only in-frame clones are kept and a portion is missing. The V and J calls and clone size are taken from that table; D and trimming were inferred from the DNA. This sample carries over 110,000 clones, nearly 85% of them seen once, and the ten largest clones take 3.9%. The source of the sample is a study of blood T cell repertoires in COVID-19. For the study at large: T cells, B-cell-depleted T cells, or PBMCs supplied cDNA or gDNA.

The CDR3 spans 13 residues. All enrollees were roughly 18 to 95 years old and from approximately 24 US areas. Participant-reported clinical history was the basis for cohort assignment. The receptor comes from a man aged 50 to 60 in a cohort exposed to, infected with or recovered from COVID-19 (not recorded which). Sequencing input: PBMCs or T cells enriched from blood (not recorded which). The chain is built from TRBV21-1 and TRBJ2-1; the DNA was not compared with TRBD1, the D call given in the table. TRBV21-1 is marked as a pseudogene. The CDR3 loop reads CASSGTGWDEQFF. DNA for the CDR3: TGTGCCAGCAGCGGGACAGGGTGGGATGAGCAGTTCTTC.